This TCR beta chain was retrieved from a study of metastatic and nonmetastatic thyroid tumors. Study-level information: A comparison of repertoires was made across blood and tumor or nodule tissue from malignant and benign thyroid patients.

Deletions cut 1 base from V and 4 bases from J, with 14 bases between. The germline V gene has CDR1 DFQATT and CDR2 SNEGSKA (reference sequence). The CDR3 extends over 15 amino acids. Before thyroid surgery, none of the patients had received any treatment. In the study's own analysis: A papillary thyroid cancer distant-metastasis classifier was built from CDR3 differences across clinicopathological groups. Via MiXCR, TCRdb re-called the PCR reads. TCRdb's processing, not the authors' own work, is the source of the V and J calls. The sample has tens of thousands of clones; 20% to 25% are singletons. This rearrangement joins TRBV20-1 to TRBJ2-4; TRBD1 or TRBD2 may be the D gene (6 bases each). The sequence came from a female donor with papillary thyroid cancer or a benign thyroid nodule (not recorded which). Some clones in this sample may be carry-over from other donors' samples. The sequencing sample was made of tumor tissue. The CDR3 DNA follows: TGCAGTGCTAGAGCTTGGGGGGCCTATAAAAACATTCAGTACTTC. Translating gives CSARAWGAYKNIQYF.